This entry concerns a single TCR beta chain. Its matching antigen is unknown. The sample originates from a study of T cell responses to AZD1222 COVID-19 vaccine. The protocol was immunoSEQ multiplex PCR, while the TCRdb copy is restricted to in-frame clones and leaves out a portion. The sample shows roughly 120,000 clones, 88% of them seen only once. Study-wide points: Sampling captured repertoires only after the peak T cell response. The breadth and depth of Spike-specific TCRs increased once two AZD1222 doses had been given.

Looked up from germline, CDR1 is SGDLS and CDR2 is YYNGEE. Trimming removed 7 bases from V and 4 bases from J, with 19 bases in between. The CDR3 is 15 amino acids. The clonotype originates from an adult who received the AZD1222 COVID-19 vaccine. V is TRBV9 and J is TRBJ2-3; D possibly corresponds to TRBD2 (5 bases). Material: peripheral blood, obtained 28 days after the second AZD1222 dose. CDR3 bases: TGTGCCAGCCGACCAGGTGGGAGTGAGGCAGATACGCAGTATTTT. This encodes CASRPGGSEADTQYF.